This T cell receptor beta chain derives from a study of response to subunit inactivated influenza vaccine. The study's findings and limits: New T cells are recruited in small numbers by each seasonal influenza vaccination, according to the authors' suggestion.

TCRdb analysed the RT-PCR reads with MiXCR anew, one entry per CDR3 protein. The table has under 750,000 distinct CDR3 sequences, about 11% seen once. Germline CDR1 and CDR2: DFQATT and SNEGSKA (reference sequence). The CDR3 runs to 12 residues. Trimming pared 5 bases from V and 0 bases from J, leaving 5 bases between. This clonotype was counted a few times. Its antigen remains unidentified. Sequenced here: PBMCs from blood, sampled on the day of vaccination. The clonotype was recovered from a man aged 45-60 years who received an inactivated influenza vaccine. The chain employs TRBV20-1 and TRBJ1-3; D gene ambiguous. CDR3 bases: TGCAGTGCTTTCAACTCTGGAAACACCATATATTTT. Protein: CSAFNSGNTIYF.